The 13 T cell receptor beta chains below were found in one sample sequenced in a study of preoperative IRX-2 immunotherapy in early breast cancer (dated by TCRdb to about 2019). The method behind the library was the immunoSEQ multiplex PCR assay. What TCRdb holds here is the immuneACCESS table cut down to in-frame rearrangements. Part of the clones is not present; checked against another copy, under half of the missing clones reflect an unresolved V gene, and the others are unexplained. This sample comprises roughly 43,000 clones, around 96% of them detected only once. The leading ten clones occupy about 1.6% of the sample. Taken with the paper, the label for treatment or condition translates to: preoperative locoregional IRX-2 cytokine immunotherapy. Source: tumor tissue, taken after IRX-2 immunotherapy. The receptors originated from a human donor with breast cancer.

The chain links TRBV5-1 to TRBJ1-5; 7 nucleotides match TRBD1. Germline V gene sequence: CDR1 SGHRS, CDR2 YFSETQ. With 4 bases clipped from V and 1 base from J, the junction kept 2 bases outside the gene matches. The CDR3 extends over 14 amino acids. CDR3 residues: CASSEGQSNQPQHF. Written as DNA, the CDR3 is TGCGCCAGCAGCGAGGGACAGAGCAATCAGCCCCAGCATTTT.

The chain recombines TRBV11-3 with TRBJ1-1; 8 bases map to TRBD1. The CDR3 covers 16 residues. Germline CDR1 is SGHNT and CDR2 is YENEEA. V shed 7 bases and J 5 bases; nucleotides not matched to a gene: 15. The CDR3 sequence is CASTAARGRWETEAFF. The CDR3 bases are TGTGCCAGCACCGCCGCCAGGGGGCGGTGGGAGACTGAAGCTTTCTTT.

The rearrangement links TRBV11-2 to TRBJ2-3; D possibly corresponds to TRBD2 (7 bases). The CDR3 covers 14 residues. Germline values: CDR1 SGHAT, CDR2 FQNNGV. Trimming shortened V by 5 bases and J by 6 bases, and 15 bases separated the two germline ends. This CDR3 reads CASSIGGGLDTQYF. CDR3 bases: TGTGCCAGCAGCATAGGGGGAGGGCTCGATACGCAGTATTTT.

This rearrangement joins TRBV25-1 to TRBJ2-3, with D possibly being TRBD2 (6 bases). V shed 4 bases and J shed 1 base, with 15 bases lying between them. Germline CDR1 MGHDK, CDR2 SYGVNS. The CDR3 is 16 residues long. Here the CDR3 DNA reads TGTGCCAGCAGTGCCATCGCGGGCGGGGGCACAGATACGCAGTATTTT. It is translated as CASSAIAGGGTDTQYF.

The V gene is TRBV7-2, the J gene TRBJ2-7; perhaps D is TRBD1 or TRBD2 (6 bases each). CDR3 length equals 13 residues. Germline lookup yields CDR1 SGHTA and CDR2 FQGNSA. Trimming removed 1 base at V and 6 bases at J, with 10 bases between. The CDR3 sequence is CASSLGEGGEQYF. The CDR3 nucleotides read TGTGCCAGCAGCTTAGGAGAGGGGGGCGAGCAGTACTTC.

The chain joins TRBV4-1 to TRBJ2-7; 12 positions agree with TRBD2. Germline V CDR1 and CDR2: MGHRA, YSYEKL. Losses at the gene ends were 1 base for V and 6 bases for J; bases not matched to a gene: 1. This CDR3 region has 14 residues. CDR3 in DNA: TGCGCCAGCAGCCAAGCTAGCGGGAGGGGCGAGCAGTACTTC. Translated, it gives CASSQASGRGEQYF.

The gene calls are TRBV7-2 and TRBJ1-1; 7 nucleotides align to TRBD1. This CDR3 is built from 14 residues. Germline V gives CDR1 SGHTA, CDR2 FQGNSA. Trimming at V came to 5 bases and at J to 11 bases, leaving 14 bases not matched to a gene. CDR3 in DNA: TGTGCCAGCAGCCGTAGGGGACTCGGGACAGCCGCTTTCTTT. Translating it yields CASSRRGLGTAAFF.

This chain links TRBV7-2 with TRBJ2-5; D call uncertain. Trimming pared 5 bases from V and 5 bases from J, leaving 15 bases between. Germline CDR1 reads SGHTA; CDR2 reads FQGNSA. The CDR3 loop spans 14 amino acids. CDR3 region: CASSTSGLHETQYF. CDR3 nucleotide sequence: TGTGCCAGCAGCACCAGTGGCCTGCACGAGACCCAGTACTTC.

The chain is built from TRBV20-1 and TRBJ2-7; D unclear. Trimming left V 7 bases short and J 9 bases short, with 13 bases between. The CDR3 is 10 amino acids. Germline values: CDR1 DFQATT, CDR2 SNEGSKA (reference sequence). The CDR3 protein is CSGRGPRQYF. CDR3 sequence (DNA): TGCAGTGGCCGCGGCCCCCGGCAGTACTTC.

The rearrangement uses TRBV30 and TRBJ1-3; 8 nucleotides match TRBD1. The germline CDR1 and CDR2 sequences are GTSNPN and SVGIG (reference sequence). The V segment lost 3 bases and the J segment 4 bases; nucleotides outside the gene matches: 2. The CDR3 is 13 amino acids. CDR3 nucleotides: TGTGCCTGGAGCAGGGGGCGGGGAAACACCATATATTTT. As protein: CAWSRGRGNTIYF.

This chain connects TRBV4-3 to TRBJ2-7; no reliable D call. From germline, CDR1 is LGHNA and CDR2 YSLEER. V gave up 4 bases and J gave up 2 bases, with 18 bases separating them. The length of the CDR3 is 16 residues. As DNA, the CDR3 is TGCGCCAGCAGCCCAGACAACGATTACCCTACCTACGAGCAGTACTTC. It is translated as CASSPDNDYPTYEQYF.

The genes are TRBV28 and TRBJ2-7, with D perhaps TRBD1 or TRBD2 (5 bases each). Trimming took off 6 bases at V and 6 bases at J, with 12 bases between the two ends. The CDR3 contains 12 residues. Germline V gene sequence: CDR1 MDHEN, CDR2 SYDVKM. CDR3 sequence reads: CASRTSGTEQYF. The CDR3 DNA is TGTGCCAGCAGGACCTCAGGGACCGAGCAGTACTTC.

The chain joins TRBV5-1 to TRBJ1-2; D may be TRBD1 (5 bases). This CDR3 is built from 14 residues. Looked up from germline, CDR1 is SGHRS and CDR2 is YFSETQ. Trimming left V 4 bases short and J 1 base short, with 11 bases between. CDR3 loop: CASSGGGVNYGYTF. DNA of the CDR3: TGCGCCAGCAGCGGCGGGGGGGTTAACTATGGCTACACCTTC.